Given below is one TCR beta chain in context. There were TCR beta CDR3 regions amplified from RNA transcripts. First-round RT-PCR targeting the TCR CDR3 was performed with the HTBI primer set. TCRdb passed the multiplex PCR reads through MiXCR, listing each CDR3 protein once. The sample yields hundreds of thousands of distinct CDR3 sequences, approximately 13% seen once. Thyroid ultrasound and orbital computed tomography, with clinical symptoms and serum thyroxine and TRAb, informed diagnoses. The data were taken from a study of T cells in Graves' hyperthyroidism and ophthalmopathy. The sequence was collected from a woman under 30 with Graves' hyperthyroidism. Sequencing input: blood.

CDR3 protein: CASRNLGTDTQYF. CDR3 bases: TGTGCCAGCAGGAACTTAGGCACAGATACGCAGTATTTT. The gene calls are TRBV14 and TRBJ2-3, with D unresolved. V was cut by 6 bases and J by 1 base, with 8 bases left in between. Germline V gene lookup returns CDR1 SGHDN and CDR2 FVKESK. CDR3 length: 13 residues.